This is a list of T cell receptor beta chains from one sample in a study of T cells after yellow fever vaccination. TCRdb re-called the 5' RACE reads with MiXCR, one entry per CDR3 protein. The table lists a few hundred thousand distinct CDR3 sequences, 6% to 8% of them singletons. The material was PBMCs, obtained 5 days after the yellow fever booster vaccination. These receptors came from a young man who received the YFV17D yellow fever vaccine. The CDR3 runs from the conserved cysteine through the conserved F or W. The order of the fields is J gene, D gene, V gene, clone size, CDR3 DNA, CDR3 protein. D genes are given only for firm matches. A row's size may be missing; if present it is once, few, many or a size class.

J: TRBJ2-1; D: TRBD2; V: TRBV6-1; size: few; DNA: TGTGCCAGCAGTGAAGGAAATGGCGGGAGGGGAACCCGATACTACAATGAGCAGTTCTTC; CDR3: CASSEGNGGRGTRYYNEQFF
J: TRBJ2-7; D: TRBD2; V: TRBV11-2; size: .; DNA: TGTGCCAGCAGCTTAGTTACTGGGACTAGCGAGAGGAGCGGTGAGCAGTACTTC; CDR3: CASSLVTGTSERSGEQYF
J: TRBJ2-3; D: .; V: TRBV20-1; size: .; DNA: TGCAGTGGAGTCCCGGCCCGTGGGCAGTATTTT; CDR3: CSGVPARGQYF
J: TRBJ2-1; D: .; V: TRBV7-2; size: .; DNA: TGTGCCAGCAGCTTAGCACAGGGAAGCAATGAGCAGTTCTTC; CDR3: CASSLAQGSNEQFF
J: TRBJ2-3; D: .; V: TRBV4-3; size: .; DNA: TGCGCCAGCACCCTCGGGGTGGGAGAGGGCCATACGCAGTATTTT; CDR3: CASTLGVGEGHTQYF
J: TRBJ2-4; D: .; V: TRBV7-2; size: many; DNA: TGTGCCAGCAGCTCCACAGGGGCCAAAAACATTCAGTACTTC; CDR3: CASSSTGAKNIQYF
J: TRBJ2-1; D: TRBD2; V: TRBV18; size: .; DNA: TGTGCCAGCTCCCAAAGCGGGAGAGGGTACAATGAGCAGTTCTTC; CDR3: CASSQSGRGYNEQFF
J: TRBJ2-7; D: .; V: TRBV6-5; size: .; DNA: TGTGCCAGCAGTTCCCCGTCTAAGCGACTGGGCCACGAGCAGTACTTC; CDR3: CASSSPSKRLGHEQYF
J: TRBJ2-5; D: .; V: TRBV11-2; size: .; DNA: TGTGCCAGCAACCGTCATCGGACTCAAGAGACCCAGTACTTC; CDR3: CASNRHRTQETQYF
J: TRBJ1-4; D: .; V: TRBV20-1; size: many; DNA: TGCAGTGCTAGTCCCCAGGCAGGGAATGAAAAACTGTTTTTT; CDR3: CSASPQAGNEKLFF
J: TRBJ1-1; D: TRBD1; V: TRBV7-2; size: few; DNA: TGTGCCAGCAGCCAAGGGACAGGGATTATGAACACTGAAGCTTTCTTT; CDR3: CASSQGTGIMNTEAFF
J: TRBJ2-3; D: .; V: TRBV20-1; size: many; DNA: TGCAGTGCTAGCCTAAGCACAGATACGCAGTATTTT; CDR3: CSASLSTDTQYF
J: TRBJ1-5; D: .; V: TRBV20-1; size: few; DNA: TGCAGTGCTCTTCAAACGGGCAATCAGCCCCAGCATTTT; CDR3: CSALQTGNQPQHF
J: TRBJ2-1; D: TRBD2; V: TRBV6-5; size: .; DNA: TGTGCCAGTCTAGCGGGAAACAATGAGCAGTTCTTC; CDR3: CASLAGNNEQFF
J: TRBJ2-5; D: .; V: TRBV3-1; size: few; DNA: TGTGCCAGCAGCCAAGATTTCGGGATACAGGAGACCCAGTACTTC; CDR3: CASSQDFGIQETQYF
J: TRBJ1-2; D: .; V: TRBV9; size: .; DNA: TGTGCCAGCAGCGTTTTCGTTACAGAAGATGGCTACACCTTC; CDR3: CASSVFVTEDGYTF
J: TRBJ2-2; D: TRBD2; V: TRBV9; size: few; DNA: TGTGCCAGCAGCCTGACCAGGACTAGCGGGGTCGGGGAGCTGTTTTTT; CDR3: CASSLTRTSGVGELFF
J: TRBJ1-1; D: TRBD1; V: TRBV6-2/TRBV6-3; size: many; DNA: TGTGCCAGCCGCTACGGGACAGCGAACACTGAAGCTTTCTTT; CDR3: CASRYGTANTEAFF
J: TRBJ2-7; D: TRBD2; V: TRBV20-1; size: .; DNA: TGCAGTGCTAGAAGGCTAGCGGGAGGGCAGAGCTACGAGCAGTACTTC; CDR3: CSARRLAGGQSYEQYF
J: TRBJ2-1; D: TRBD2; V: TRBV5-1; size: .; DNA: TGCGCCAGCAGCTTGTCCCGGACTAGCGGGACTCATGAGCAGTTCTTC; CDR3: CASSLSRTSGTHEQFF
J: TRBJ2-5; D: TRBD2; V: TRBV6-5; size: .; DNA: TGTGCCAGCAGTTACGATCCTTTTAGGGTTAGCGGGAGGCAAGAGACCCAGTACTTC; CDR3: CASSYDPFRVSGRQETQYF
J: TRBJ2-5; D: .; V: TRBV28; size: .; DNA: TGTGCCAGCAGCCAAGGGTGGGAGACCCAGTACTTC; CDR3: CASSQGWETQYF
J: TRBJ1-1; D: .; V: TRBV20-1; size: many; DNA: TGCAGTGCTATGAAGTCGGGTCAGCTGAACACTGAAGCTTTCTTT; CDR3: CSAMKSGQLNTEAFF
J: TRBJ2-3; D: TRBD2; V: TRBV7-9; size: many; DNA: TGTGCCAGCGAAGATAGCGGGAGAGGGTCAGATACGCAGTATTTT; CDR3: CASEDSGRGSDTQYF
J: TRBJ2-7; D: .; V: TRBV5-1; size: few; DNA: TGCGCCAGCAGTCGGGGAAAAGGGGCCTACGAGCAGTACTTC; CDR3: CASSRGKGAYEQYF
J: TRBJ2-7; D: .; V: TRBV20-1; size: .; DNA: TGCAGTGCTATCTGGTTAGACGGTAACGAGCAGTACTTC; CDR3: CSAIWLDGNEQYF
J: TRBJ2-7; D: .; V: TRBV30; size: few; DNA: TGTGCCTGGAGTCCACAGGGCTACGAGCAGTACTTC; CDR3: CAWSPQGYEQYF
J: TRBJ2-7; D: .; V: TRBV25-1; size: many; DNA: TGTGCCAGCAGTGTCCAGGGGCGGGAGCAGTACTTC; CDR3: CASSVQGREQYF
J: TRBJ2-6; D: .; V: TRBV4-3; size: .; DNA: TGCGCCAGCAGCCAAGAGGTATCCAGGGTTACTGGGGCCAACGTCCTGACTTTC; CDR3: CASSQEVSRVTGANVLTF
J: TRBJ1-1; D: .; V: TRBV14; size: .; DNA: TGTGCCAGCAGCCCTGCTGGATCCAACACTGAAGCTTTCTTT; CDR3: CASSPAGSNTEAFF
J: TRBJ2-1; D: .; V: TRBV10-3; size: many; DNA: TGTGCCATCAGTGAGGCAGCACATACTTACTACAATGAGCAGTTCTTC; CDR3: CAISEAAHTYYNEQFF
J: TRBJ1-4; D: .; V: TRBV6-1; size: few; DNA: TGTGCCAGCAGTGTTGGTGGGGGGGCTAATGAAAAACTGTTTTTT; CDR3: CASSVGGGANEKLFF
J: TRBJ2-7; D: TRBD2; V: TRBV28; size: .; DNA: TGTGCCAGCAGGCTAGCGGGAGGGTCCCGGGGGCAGTACTTC; CDR3: CASRLAGGSRGQYF
J: TRBJ2-7; D: .; V: TRBV20-1; size: .; DNA: TGCAGTGCTAGTCAAATCAGGAGGCATTACGAGCAGTACTTC; CDR3: CSASQIRRHYEQYF
J: TRBJ2-3; D: .; V: TRBV7-3; size: many; DNA: TGTGCCAGCAGCGAAGGAGGGGCGTTGAGTACGCAGTATTTT; CDR3: CASSEGGALSTQYF
J: TRBJ2-5; D: .; V: TRBV3-1; size: many; DNA: TGTGCCAGCAGCCTCGACACGGGATCGGTGACCCAGTACTTC; CDR3: CASSLDTGSVTQYF
J: TRBJ2-1; D: TRBD1; V: TRBV5-1; size: many; DNA: TGCGCCAGCAGCTTGGCCCCGACAGGGATAGGTGAGCAGTTCTTC; CDR3: CASSLAPTGIGEQFF
J: TRBJ2-1; D: .; V: TRBV5-4; size: .; DNA: TGTGCCAGCAGCTCCCCCGCTAGCGACTACAATGAGCAGTTCTTC; CDR3: CASSSPASDYNEQFF
J: TRBJ2-5; D: .; V: TRBV5-4; size: .; DNA: TGTGCCAGCAGCTTGCGGCAGGGCAAAGAGACCCAGTACTTC; CDR3: CASSLRQGKETQYF
J: TRBJ2-1; D: TRBD2; V: TRBV20-1; size: few; DNA: TGCAGTGCTAGAAGAGCGGGGGGAAGTGAGCAGTTCTTC; CDR3: CSARRAGGSEQFF
J: TRBJ2-3; D: TRBD2; V: TRBV4-3; size: few; DNA: TGCGCCAGCAGCCAAGAAGTACTAGCGGGAGCTGCAGATACGCAGTATTTT; CDR3: CASSQEVLAGAADTQYF
J: TRBJ1-5; D: .; V: TRBV28; size: many; DNA: TGTGCCAGCAGTTTATCCCGGACTTGGAGCAATCAGCCCCAGCATTTT; CDR3: CASSLSRTWSNQPQHF
J: TRBJ2-3; D: .; V: TRBV18; size: few; DNA: TGTGCCAGCTCACCAATGCAGGGACATCAAGATACGCAGTATTTT; CDR3: CASSPMQGHQDTQYF
J: TRBJ2-7; D: .; V: TRBV29-1; size: .; DNA: TGCAGCGTTGTGTGTTACTCCTACGAGCAGTACTTC; CDR3: CSVVCYSYEQYF
J: TRBJ2-7; D: .; V: TRBV7-8; size: many; DNA: TGTGCCAGCAGCCCGGTGGGGGGATCTACGAAGCAGTACTTC; CDR3: CASSPVGGSTKQYF
J: TRBJ2-1; D: TRBD2; V: TRBV20-1; size: many; DNA: TGCAGTGCTAGTGACTATAGCGGGAGGACCAATGAGCAGTTCTTC; CDR3: CSASDYSGRTNEQFF
J: TRBJ2-5; D: TRBD2; V: TRBV27; size: many; DNA: TGTGCCAGCAGTCTAGCGGGAGATGAAGAGACCCAGTACTTC; CDR3: CASSLAGDEETQYF
J: TRBJ2-7; D: TRBD1; V: TRBV7-8; size: many; DNA: TGTGCCAGCAGCTCCACAGACAGGGCCTACGAGCAGTACTTC; CDR3: CASSSTDRAYEQYF
J: TRBJ1-5; D: .; V: TRBV29-1; size: .; DNA: TGCAGCGTTGAAATCCAGTCGAATCAGCCCCAGCATTTT; CDR3: CSVEIQSNQPQHF
J: TRBJ2-1; D: .; V: TRBV28; size: many; DNA: TGTGCCAGCAGTTTACCAGGGGCTGAGCAGTTCTTC; CDR3: CASSLPGAEQFF
J: TRBJ2-3; D: .; V: TRBV7-9; size: .; DNA: TGTGCCAGCAGCCCCAGGACGGAGGGCACGCAGTATTTT; CDR3: CASSPRTEGTQYF
J: TRBJ2-7; D: .; V: TRBV7-8; size: many; DNA: TGTGCCAGCAGCTTAGTACAGAGCTCCTACGAGCAGTACTTC; CDR3: CASSLVQSSYEQYF